These 16 T cell receptor beta chains came from one sample sequenced in a study of blood T cell repertoires in COVID-19. Sequencing used immunoSEQ multiplex PCR; TCRdb keeps in-frame clones, though not all of them. The sample records a few hundred thousand clones, more than 85% being singletons. Material: peripheral blood. These receptors all stem from a person between 18 and 30 years old with COVID-19, enrolled during active disease.

The V call is TRBV3-1 (or the pseudogene TRBV3-2), the J call TRBJ2-7; D possibly corresponds to TRBD2 (5 bases). V was pared by 1 base and J by 0 bases, with 7 bases between. Germline CDR1 reads LGHDT; CDR2 reads YNNKEL (reference sequence). This CDR3 has 14 residues. CDR3 region: CASSQAGSSYEQYF. DNA of the CDR3: TGTGCCAGCAGCCAAGCGGGGAGCTCCTACGAGCAGTACTTC.

This sequence joins TRBV6-2 or TRBV6-3 and TRBJ2-7; 10 bases are a match to TRBD1. V trimming: 4 bases; J trimming: 4 bases; junction bases outside the gene matches: 7. The CDR3 sequence is 15 residues long. Germline loops: CDR1 MNHEY, CDR2 SVGEGT. CDR3 residues: CASSSSDRGPYEQYF. CDR3 in DNA: TGTGCCAGCAGTTCCTCCGACAGGGGGCCGTACGAGCAGTACTTC.

The rearrangement uses TRBV3-1 (or the pseudogene TRBV3-2) and TRBJ1-3, with a tentative D call TRBD1 (6 bases). The germline CDR1 and CDR2 sequences are LGHDT and YNNKEL (reference sequence). V lost 4 bases to trimming and J lost 8 bases, with 18 bases between them. CDR3 length: 15 amino acids. This CDR3 is CASSPDSLGVDTIYF. The CDR3 DNA sequence: TGTGCCAGCAGCCCGGACAGCCTGGGGGTGGACACCATATATTTT.

This chain uses TRBV5-1 with TRBJ2-4, with 8 bases lining up with TRBD1. This CDR3 has 16 residues. V dropped 3 bases and J dropped 2; count of bases not matched to a gene: 7. The germline V gene encodes CDR1 SGHRS and CDR2 YFSETQ. This CDR3 is CASSSGQGLTKNIQYF. DNA for the CDR3: TGCGCCAGCAGCTCTGGACAGGGCTTAACCAAAAACATTCAGTACTTC.

The rearrangement links TRBV11-2 to TRBJ2-7; tentatively, D is TRBD2 (6 bases). The CDR3 covers 14 residues. The ends were cut back, 4 bases at V and 3 bases at J, with 13 bases in the middle. Germline V gives CDR1 SGHAT, CDR2 FQNNGV. For the CDR3, the DNA is TGTGCCAGCAGCTCCGGGACTGATGTCTACGAGCAGTACTTC. The encoded protein is CASSSGTDVYEQYF.

This chain's CDR3 is CASSVTTGGNEQFF. In nucleotides, the CDR3 is TGTGCCAGCAGTGTCACGACCGGGGGCAATGAGCAGTTCTTC. This chain links TRBV6-4 with TRBJ2-1; TRBD2 might be the D (6 bases). Trimming took 4 bases from V and 6 from J, leaving 13 bases between them. Germline V CDR1 and CDR2: MRHNA, SNTAGT. The CDR3 extends over 14 amino acids.

The CDR3 here is CASSIWTSGRGANNEQFF. In DNA, the CDR3 is TGTGCCAGTAGTATCTGGACTAGCGGGAGAGGGGCCAACAATGAGCAGTTCTTC. The V call is TRBV19, the J call TRBJ2-1, with TRBD2 identical over 13 bases. Germline CDR1 LNHDA, CDR2 SQIVND (reference sequence). This CDR3 has 18 amino acids. V gave up 3 bases and J gave up 5 bases; unmatched junction bases: 10.

The rearrangement joins TRBV5-6 to TRBJ2-7; 9 nucleotides match TRBD2. The V and J ends lost 4 bases and 5 bases, in that order; junction bases with no gene match: 4. The CDR3 spans 13 residues. CDR1 is SGHDT and CDR2 is YYEEEE in the germline V gene. This CDR3 is CASSQGLANEQYF. DNA for the CDR3: TGTGCCAGCAGCCAGGGACTAGCTAACGAGCAGTACTTC.

V and J are TRBV7-9 and TRBJ1-2; TRBD1 aligns across 9 bases. Germline loops: CDR1 SEHNR, CDR2 FQNEAQ (reference sequence). The CDR3 runs to 14 residues. The trim removed 0 bases at V and 5 bases at J, leaving 1 base unmatched. CDR3 DNA sequence: TGTGCCAGCAGCTTAGCCGGGACAGGGTATGGCTACACCTTC. It yields the protein CASSLAGTGYGYTF.

The chain is built from TRBV6-1 and TRBJ1-5; TRBD1 might be the D (6 bases). The CDR3 covers 13 residues. The V end lost 3 bases, the J end lost 4 bases, and 7 bases lay between the germline ends. In germline, CDR1 is MNHNS, CDR2 SASEGT. CDR3 in DNA: TGTGCCAGCAGTGACAGGGGAAATCAGCCCCAGCATTTT. This translates into CASSDRGNQPQHF.

The chain uses TRBV27 and TRBJ1-1; D possibly corresponds to TRBD1 (5 bases). The germline V gene encodes CDR1 MNHEY and CDR2 SMNVEV (reference sequence). There are 16 residues in the CDR3. V was pared by 0 bases and J by 6 bases, with 17 bases between. The CDR3 region is CASSLSVGGSSAEAFF. CDR3 nucleotides: TGTGCCAGCAGTTTATCCGTTGGGGGGTCCAGCGCTGAAGCTTTCTTT.

This clone was seen only once. The rearrangement uses TRBV15 and TRBJ1-1; 7 bases agree with TRBD1. Germline CDR1 reads LNHNV; CDR2 reads YYDKDF (reference sequence). The CDR3 consists of 16 residues. V was pared by 1 base and J by 4 bases, with 9 bases of the junction left unmatched. CDR3 loop: CATSRGEPTGSTEAFF. Written as DNA, the CDR3 is TGTGCCACCAGCAGAGGGGAGCCGACAGGGAGCACTGAAGCTTTCTTT.

This clone was seen just once. The chain carries TRBV2 and TRBJ2-1; tentatively, D is TRBD2 (6 bases). The V gene's germline CDR1 is SNHLY and CDR2 FYNNEI. Trimming removed 10 bases at V and 8 bases at J, with 24 bases between. The CDR3 extends over 15 amino acids. The CDR3 DNA reads TGTGCCATCCCATCCCGGGAGTTAGATGGCTATGAGCAGTTCTTC. This translates into CAIPSRELDGYEQFF.

The chain employs TRBV2 and TRBJ2-2, with 7 bases identical to TRBD1. CDR1 SNHLY and CDR2 FYNNEI come from the germline V gene. The CDR3 contains 15 residues. Germline trimming cut 8 bases from V and 4 bases from J; bases unmatched to any gene: 10. DNA for the CDR3: TGTGCCAGCCGTCTCTTGGCAGGGGGCACCGGGGAGCTGTTTTTT. The encoded protein is CASRLLAGGTGELFF. Based on the CDR3 plus reference TRBV2 and TRBJ2-2, the full variable domain is EPEVTQTPSHQVTQMGQEVILRCVPISNHLYFYWYRQILGQKVEFLVSFYNNEISEKSEIFDDQFSVERPDGSNFTLKIRSTKLEDSAMYFCASRLLAGGTGELFFGEGSRLTVL.

The V call is TRBV4-3, the J call TRBJ1-3, with D possibly matching TRBD1 (5 bases). Trimming took off 1 base at V and 1 base at J, with 5 bases between the two ends. CDR3 length: 14 residues. Germline assignment: CDR1 LGHNA and CDR2 YSLEER. The CDR3 nucleotides are TGCGCCAGCAGCCAAGCAGGGTCTGGAAACACCATATATTTT. Translated: CASSQAGSGNTIYF.

The chain is built from TRBV5-1 and TRBJ2-1; D is possibly TRBD2 (5 bases). Germline CDR1 is SGHRS and CDR2 is YFSETQ. The CDR3 is 14 residues long. The ends were cut back, 1 base at V and 3 bases at J, with 8 bases in the middle. The CDR3 is CASSLPSGYNEQFF. In DNA, the CDR3 is TGCGCCAGCAGCTTGCCCAGCGGCTACAATGAGCAGTTCTTC.